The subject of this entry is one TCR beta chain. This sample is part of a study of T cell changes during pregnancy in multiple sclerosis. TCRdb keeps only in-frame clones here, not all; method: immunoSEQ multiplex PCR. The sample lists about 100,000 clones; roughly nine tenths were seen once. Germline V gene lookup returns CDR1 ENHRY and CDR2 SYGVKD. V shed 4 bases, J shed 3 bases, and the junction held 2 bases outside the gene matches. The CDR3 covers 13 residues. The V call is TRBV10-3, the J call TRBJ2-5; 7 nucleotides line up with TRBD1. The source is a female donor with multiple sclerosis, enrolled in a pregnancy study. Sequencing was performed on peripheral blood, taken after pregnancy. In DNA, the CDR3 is TGTGCCATCAGTGGGACAGGTAAAGAGACCCAGTACTTC. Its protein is CAISGTGKETQYF.